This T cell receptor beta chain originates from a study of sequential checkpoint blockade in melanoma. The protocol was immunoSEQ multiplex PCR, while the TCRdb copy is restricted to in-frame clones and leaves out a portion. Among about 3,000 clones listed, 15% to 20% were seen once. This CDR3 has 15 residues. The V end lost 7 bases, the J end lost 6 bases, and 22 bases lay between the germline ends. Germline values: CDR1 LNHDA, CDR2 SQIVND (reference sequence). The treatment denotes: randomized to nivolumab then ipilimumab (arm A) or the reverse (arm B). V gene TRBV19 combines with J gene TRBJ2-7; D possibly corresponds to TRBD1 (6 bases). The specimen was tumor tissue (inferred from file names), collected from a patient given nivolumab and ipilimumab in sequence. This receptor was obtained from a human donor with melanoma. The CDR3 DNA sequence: TGTGCCAGTACAAGGACAGCCTTGGACCCTGGCGAGCAGTACTTC. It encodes CASTRTALDPGEQYF.